This TCR beta chain was retrieved from a study of shared clonotypes between healthy human individuals (dated by TCRdb to the early 2020s). For the study in its entirety: A couple of women and three men aged 18 to 49 years were included in the cohort. Per donor, leukapheresis produced somewhere between about 0.9 and 9 billion PBMCs. To estimate repertoire size and how much clonotype sharing occurs between individuals, the study deeply sequenced the blood TCR repertoires of about five healthy adults. Different laboratories and diverse techniques were used to prepare libraries and sequence TCR repertoires, to increase sequencing depth and limit assay-specific biases. For each donor, three plates each were used for CD4 naive and CD4 memory, two plates were used for CD8 naive, and one plate was used for CD8 memory. Overall study results and their limits: Based on pairwise subsampling, the degree of clonotype sharing among donors was expected to be affected by sequencing depth. Even with the large sequencing depth, rarefaction of the sorted-subset datasets indicated that sequencing was incomplete. Sampling was restricted to blood, and TCR repertoires in tissues likely differ from the TCR repertoires found in blood. Naive subsets generally had larger estimated clonotype richness than memory subsets did. When a few donors were compared, the shared fraction of clonotypes was approximately 5% for naive CD4, about 4% for naive CD8, about 2.5% for memory CD4, and 0.35% to 0.5% for memory CD8. The small number of donors limited the genetic and exposure-history diversity represented. Compared with non-shared clonotypes, clonotypes shared by all four sorted-subset donors had higher generation probabilities.

TCR CDR3 regions were amplified from genomic DNA by multiplex PCR using the deep immunoSEQ assay. Extracted genomic DNA from each cell subset was spread evenly across all wells of several immunoSEQ 96-well plates, with each plate serving as a replicate. For sorted subsets, 200 ng of genomic DNA, equivalent to roughly 30,000 T cell genomes, went into each replicate PCR. Purified libraries were quantified with a Qubit 3.0 fluorometer, sized on a Bioanalyzer 2100, and re-quantified with the KAPA Library Quantification kit. A separate single-read 150-cycle Illumina NextSeq 550 flow cell was used to sequence each immunoSEQ 96-well plate. The published analysis was carried out like this. Because the immunoSEQ output held only junctional sequences and lacked quality scores, the filtering could not match the filtering applied to full-length reads. To assign V/J genes and CDR3, sequences were annotated using PyIR, a Python wrapper for IgBLAST v1.9, with IMGT germline references. Reads with weak V/J assignments (E-value above 1e-6), missing CDR3, stop codons, out-of-frame junctions, or ambiguous translated residues were removed. V3J clonotypes were defined as sequences sharing the same inferred V gene, J gene, and CDR3 amino acid sequence. To compute the percentage overlap between repertoires, the number of shared unique clonotypes was divided by the size of the smaller repertoire. Repertoire richness was assessed with RTK rarefaction, the Chao1 estimator, and Recon v2.1 estimates of unobserved clonotypes. For all TCRbeta clonotypes obtained by the gDNA method from a few donors, generation probabilities were computed with OLGA. TCRdb took over this immuneACCESS table, retaining in-frame rearrangements with V and J assigned. Such tables are incomplete; in checked studies, under half of the missing clones stem from an unresolved V gene, and the remainder is unexplained. That table furnishes V, J and clone size, whereas the DNA furnished D and trimming. The table for this sample lists about 2.3 million clones; 93% of them were counted only once. Clones ranked in the top ten supply about 0.37% of the sample.

Details on this clone: Its recognized antigen is unknown. Within one base of it there is no much larger clone, and no base qualities were kept.

V lost 0 bases and J lost 6 bases; the stretch between them is 9 bases long. Reading from cysteine to phenylalanine, the CDR3 counts 13 amino acids. Only the CDR3 DNA stays, 39 bases, in frame from base 1. Taken from the germline V gene, the CDR1 and CDR2 loops are LGHNA and YSLEER. The donors were healthy, HIV-negative adults with no recently reported acute infections or vaccinations. Only Caucasian adults living in Nashville, Tennessee, USA were represented among the donors. CD4+ T cells were enriched through magnetic negative selection, after which naive cells were positively selected on CD45RA and the remaining negative fraction served as the memory subset. After blood collection by leukapheresis, PBMCs were isolated using Ficoll-Histopaque density gradient centrifugation and then cryopreserved in the vapor phase of liquid nitrogen. Analytical flow cytometry was used to check the purity and quantity of each magnetically sorted T cell population. Genomic DNA was isolated from every sorted fraction and measured by UV absorbance on a Nanodrop 2000c.

The chain is made from TRBV4-3 and TRBJ2-7; the D segment cannot be called with confidence. This sequence originates from a man in his late teens or twenties in good health. Some clones in this sample may be carry-over from other donors' samples. The sequencing sample was made of naive CD4+ T cells from PBMCs. Sample cell subset or site, as interpreted from the label and publication: CD45RA+ positively selected. The CDR3 region has the sequence CASSQDTLGEQYF. In nucleotides, the sequence is TGCGCCAGCAGCCAAGACACCCTGGGCGAGCAGTACTTC.